This T cell receptor beta chain was captured by sequencing in a study of T cell repertoires in cytomegalovirus infection. The ends lost 6 bases at V and 3 bases at J; junction bases unmatched: 10. The CDR3 has 15 amino acids. The germline V gene encodes CDR1 SGHVS and CDR2 FQNEAQ. TCRdb processed the reads anew with MiXCR; each CDR3 protein has one entry. The sample carries roughly 990,000 distinct CDR3 sequences, roughly 30% recorded once. This clonotype was detected a few times. Its antigen is not known. Whole-study results and caveats: HLA-C-restricted CMV-specific TCR beta clonotypes prevailed in the ex vivo response.

This sequence was found in a human donor in good health (CMV status not recorded). Some clones in this sample may be carry-over from other donors' samples. The chain combines TRBV7-8 with TRBJ2-7; 8 nucleotides line up with TRBD1. Sequenced material: cultured CD8+ T cells from PBMCs, taken from culture after CMV antigen stimulation. CDR3 coding DNA: TGTGCCAGCAGTTACGACAGGGGTAGCGGCTACGAGCAGTACTTC. This codes for CASSYDRGSGYEQYF.